This record concerns one TCR beta chain sequence. The length of the CDR3 is 14 residues. Looked up from germline, CDR1 is MNHEY and CDR2 is SVGAGI. V dropped 7 bases and J dropped 0 bases, with 13 bases sitting between them. These data belong to a study of shared clonotypes between healthy human individuals. Assay: immunoSEQ multiplex PCR; the TCRdb copy retains only in-frame clones and omits some. The data show about 2.4 million clones, with more than 85% seen just once and about 0.39% held by the top ten. Material: naive CD4+ T cells from PBMCs. Noted subset: CD45RA+ positively selected. J is TRBJ2-7 and V is TRBV6-5; D possibly corresponds to TRBD2 (6 bases). The TCR originated in a man between 18 and 29 years old in good health. Some clones in this sample may be carry-over from other donors' samples. The CDR3 nucleotides read TGTGCCAGCAAGCGCGGGACGGCCTCCTACGAGCAGTACTTC. This translates into CASKRGTASYEQYF.